The following is a T cell receptor beta chain sequence with its context. Its antigen remains unidentified. Sequenced by immunoSEQ multiplex PCR; TCRdb stores in-frame clones only, minus some. The sample carries about 95,000 clones, roughly 80% recorded once. These data belong to a study of radiotherapy plus CTLA-4 blockade in lung cancer. The study's findings and limits: TCR clones originating in tumors grew in number in blood after radiotherapy plus ipilimumab.

The CDR3 spans 15 residues. V lost 6 bases, J lost 2 bases, and 14 bases lay in between. Germline V CDR1 and CDR2: MNHNS, SASEGT. The source material was peripheral blood, sampled from a patient treated with radiotherapy plus ipilimumab. The chain couples TRBV6-1 to TRBJ1-5; possibly TRBD1 for D (6 bases). This sequence was found in a human donor with non-small cell lung cancer who had a partial response to radiotherapy plus ipilimumab. The CDR3 spells CASRTRGTGNQPQHF. The CDR3 nucleotides are TGTGCCAGCAGAACCAGGGGTACTGGCAATCAGCCCCAGCATTTT.